A selection of T cell receptor beta chains follows, all from one sample in a study of monozygotic twins with inflammatory bowel disease. TCRdb re-called the 5' RACE reads; every CDR3 protein appears as one record, without DNA. The table lists 210,000 or so distinct CDR3 sequences. The sequencing sample was made of blood. Source of these receptors: a human donor with ulcerative colitis or Crohn's disease, or a healthy co-twin of an affected twin (not recorded which). The CDR3 runs from the conserved cysteine through the conserved F or W.

J gene: TRBJ2-3
V gene: TRBV7-3
CDR3 protein: CASGLGGGTDTQYF

J gene: TRBJ1-1
V gene: TRBV30
CDR3 protein: CAWTGVDGTEAFF

J gene: TRBJ2-2
V gene: TRBV7-3
CDR3 protein: CASSLEADTGELFF

J gene: TRBJ2-7
V gene: TRBV12-3/TRBV12-4
CDR3 protein: CASSLVLGASYEQYF

J gene: TRBJ1-6
V gene: TRBV4-3
CDR3 protein: CASSQDISWRVLHF

J gene: TRBJ2-7
V gene: TRBV11-3
CDR3 protein: CASSLLAGVSEQYF

J gene: TRBJ2-1
V gene: TRBV24-1
CDR3 protein: CATSPGSSYNEQFF

J gene: TRBJ2-1
V gene: TRBV4-2
CDR3 protein: CASSQDEGGSYNEQFF

J gene: TRBJ1-2
V gene: TRBV5-6
CDR3 protein: CASSISGGANYGYTF

J gene: TRBJ1-2
V gene: TRBV20-1
CDR3 protein: CSASPNRPGDYGYTF

J gene: TRBJ2-7
V gene: TRBV12-5
CDR3 protein: CASGPLQPVGSYEQYF

J gene: TRBJ2-7
V gene: TRBV6-5
CDR3 protein: CASSYSGTGIYEQYF

J gene: TRBJ1-6
V gene: TRBV6-5
CDR3 protein: CASSYSGRDDSPLHF

J gene: TRBJ1-2
V gene: TRBV19
CDR3 protein: CASSISGTSYGYTF

J gene: TRBJ2-3
V gene: TRBV7-6
CDR3 protein: CASSQPGLAGGPVNTQYF

J gene: TRBJ2-3
V gene: TRBV9
CDR3 protein: CASSVEAADTQYF

J gene: TRBJ1-4
V gene: TRBV20-1
CDR3 protein: CSARDGRGVGEKLFF

J gene: TRBJ2-2
V gene: TRBV30
CDR3 protein: CAWKGHQNTGELFF

J gene: TRBJ2-5
V gene: TRBV7-9
CDR3 protein: CASSLAAAEQETQYF

J gene: TRBJ2-1
V gene: TRBV11-1
CDR3 protein: CASSLAPTVFQFF

J gene: TRBJ2-7
V gene: TRBV25-1
CDR3 protein: CASSGGGRGYEQYF

J gene: TRBJ2-7
V gene: TRBV10-3
CDR3 protein: CAISEANSGVYEQYF

J gene: TRBJ1-6
V gene: TRBV20-1
CDR3 protein: CSARGNPSSYNSPLHF

J gene: TRBJ1-1
V gene: TRBV10-3
CDR3 protein: CAISEGQPNTEAFF

J gene: TRBJ2-2
V gene: TRBV7-2
CDR3 protein: CASSKESNTGELFF

J gene: TRBJ2-1
V gene: TRBV5-1
CDR3 protein: CASSERGNEQFF

J gene: TRBJ1-5
V gene: TRBV3-1
CDR3 protein: CASSQADTYQPQHF

J gene: TRBJ2-1
V gene: TRBV5-4
CDR3 protein: CASSLFGSGNEQFF

J gene: TRBJ2-2
V gene: TRBV3-1
CDR3 protein: CASSQETRGSTGELFF

J gene: TRBJ2-1
V gene: TRBV11-2
CDR3 protein: CASSLTSGGNHEQFF

J gene: TRBJ2-7
V gene: TRBV20-1
CDR3 protein: CSAVTSGDYEQYF

J gene: TRBJ1-5
V gene: TRBV19
CDR3 protein: CASRPDRGPQHF

J gene: TRBJ1-6
V gene: TRBV19
CDR3 protein: CASSPNPGLPLHF

J gene: TRBJ1-4
V gene: TRBV10-3
CDR3 protein: CAISDSVGNEKLFF

J gene: TRBJ1-5
V gene: TRBV2
CDR3 protein: CASRLVDHPQHF

J gene: TRBJ2-5
V gene: TRBV7-8
CDR3 protein: CASSDEGSQEETQYF

J gene: TRBJ1-4
V gene: TRBV19
CDR3 protein: CASRMLGEFLFF

J gene: TRBJ1-2
V gene: TRBV15
CDR3 protein: CATSRDKWVFGYGYTF

J gene: TRBJ1-1
V gene: TRBV2
CDR3 protein: CASSELSDEAFF

J gene: TRBJ2-1
V gene: TRBV12-3/TRBV12-4
CDR3 protein: CASSLGWLGSSYNEQFF

J gene: TRBJ2-7
V gene: TRBV7-6
CDR3 protein: CASSSRLNFQYEQYF

J gene: TRBJ2-5
V gene: TRBV5-5
CDR3 protein: CASSLGAGTSQETQYF

J gene: TRBJ1-2
V gene: TRBV6-1
CDR3 protein: CAGRTGGGIDTF

J gene: TRBJ1-1
V gene: TRBV7-8
CDR3 protein: CASSSRQAMNTEAFF

J gene: TRBJ1-4
V gene: TRBV25-1
CDR3 protein: CASSPGGDEKLFF

J gene: TRBJ2-2
V gene: TRBV15
CDR3 protein: CATSRDRGRSTGELFF

J gene: TRBJ2-7
V gene: TRBV7-9
CDR3 protein: CASSSGTTNEQYF

J gene: TRBJ1-3
V gene: TRBV6-1
CDR3 protein: CASVSDTGAGNTIYF

J gene: TRBJ1-2
V gene: TRBV5-1
CDR3 protein: CASSLQGFSGYTF

J gene: TRBJ2-7
V gene: TRBV6-5
CDR3 protein: CASSPGWSYEQYF

J gene: TRBJ1-1
V gene: TRBV28
CDR3 protein: CASSPRGGAVTEAFF

J gene: TRBJ1-1
V gene: TRBV11-2
CDR3 protein: CASSPPKANTEAFF

J gene: TRBJ2-3
V gene: TRBV5-1
CDR3 protein: CASSPAVDDTQYF